This TCR beta chain was profiled in a study of shared clonotypes between healthy human individuals. Method: immunoSEQ multiplex PCR; TCRdb's copy keeps in-frame clones and lacks some. Among about 490,000 clones listed, 70% to 85% were seen once. The length of the CDR3 is 17 residues. The V and J ends lost 3 bases and 0 bases, in that order; junction bases with no gene match: 5. Germline V gives CDR1 MNHNS, CDR2 SASEGT. This clone appeared a single time. This clonotype was obtained from a woman aged 40-49 years in good health. Some clones in this sample may be carry-over from other donors' samples. Sequenced material: PBMCs. The chain is built from TRBV6-1 and TRBJ2-6, with 7 positions matching TRBD2. CDR3 bases: TGTGCCAGCAGTGAGGGAGGGGTTGGCTCTGGGGCCAACGTCCTGACTTTC. As protein: CASSEGGVGSGANVLTF.